The 6 T cell receptor beta chains given below trace back to one sample, sequenced in a study of blood T cell repertoires in COVID-19. Here immunoSEQ multiplex PCR was the method, and the copy in TCRdb shows in-frame clones only, minus some. The table lists under 55,000 clones, over 75% of them singletons. Sequencing used peripheral blood. The source of these receptors is a human donor in a cohort sampled during active COVID-19.

This clone was detected only a few times. This chain uses TRBV15 with TRBJ2-7; 13 nucleotides align to TRBD2. Germline CDR1 LNHNV, CDR2 YYDKDF (reference sequence). The trim removed 3 bases at V and 5 bases at J, leaving 7 bases unmatched. There are 16 residues in the CDR3. The CDR3, as DNA: TGTGCCACCAGCAGGCGCCGGACTAGCGGGAGCCACGAGCAGTACTTC. It codes for CATSRRRTSGSHEQYF. Full variable domain (missing parts from reference TRBV15 and TRBJ2-7): DAMVIQNPRYQVTQFGKPVTLSCSQTLNHNVMYWYQQKSSQAPKLLFHYYDKDFNNEADTPDNFQSRRPNTSFCFLDIRSPGLGDTAMYLCATSRRRTSGSHEQYFGPGTRLTVT.

The V call is TRBV28, the J call TRBJ2-7; tentatively, D is TRBD1 (6 bases). Germline CDR1 is MDHEN and CDR2 is SYDVKM. V was trimmed by 8 bases and J by 3 bases, leaving 14 bases between them. The CDR3 extends over 13 amino acids. CDR3 sequence (DNA): TGTGCCAGCTCTGGGGGCAGGTTCTACGAGCAGTACTTC. It encodes CASSGGRFYEQYF.

The rearrangement uses TRBV24-1 and TRBJ1-2; tentatively, D is TRBD1 (6 bases). V lost 4 bases to trimming and J lost 5 bases, with 10 bases between them. This CDR3 contains 13 residues. Germline assignment: CDR1 KGHDR and CDR2 SFDVKD. CDR3 sequence reads: CATSEGARYGYTF. The CDR3 DNA is TGTGCCACCAGTGAGGGGGCTCGGTATGGCTACACCTTC.

The chain employs TRBV10-3 and TRBJ1-2; 7 nucleotides agree with TRBD1. The ends lost 3 bases at V and 0 bases at J; junction bases unmatched: 4. The CDR3 length is 15 residues. CDR1 is ENHRY, CDR2 SYGVKD, per germline. CDR3 sequence reads: CAISDSDRANYGYTF. The CDR3 nucleotides are TGTGCCATCAGTGACTCCGACAGGGCTAACTATGGCTACACCTTC.

V gene TRBV20-1 combines with J gene TRBJ2-5; 15 nucleotides align to TRBD2. The germline V gene has CDR1 DFQATT and CDR2 SNEGSKA (reference sequence). V lost 3 bases, J lost 4 bases, and 6 bases stayed unmatched. The CDR3 totals 16 residues. The CDR3 DNA is TGCAGTGCTAGTAGGACTAGCGGGAGGGCGGGAGAGACCCAGTACTTC. Residues: CSASRTSGRAGETQYF.

The chain uses TRBV11-2 and TRBJ2-3; 9 positions agree with TRBD2. CDR3 length: 17 amino acids. The V segment lost 4 bases and the J segment 2 bases; nucleotides outside the gene matches: 10. Germline V gene data show CDR1 as SGHAT and CDR2 as FQNNGV. The CDR3, as DNA: TGTGCCAGCAGCTCTCGTATCCTAGCGGGGATCACAGATACGCAGTATTTT. Translation gives CASSSRILAGITDTQYF.